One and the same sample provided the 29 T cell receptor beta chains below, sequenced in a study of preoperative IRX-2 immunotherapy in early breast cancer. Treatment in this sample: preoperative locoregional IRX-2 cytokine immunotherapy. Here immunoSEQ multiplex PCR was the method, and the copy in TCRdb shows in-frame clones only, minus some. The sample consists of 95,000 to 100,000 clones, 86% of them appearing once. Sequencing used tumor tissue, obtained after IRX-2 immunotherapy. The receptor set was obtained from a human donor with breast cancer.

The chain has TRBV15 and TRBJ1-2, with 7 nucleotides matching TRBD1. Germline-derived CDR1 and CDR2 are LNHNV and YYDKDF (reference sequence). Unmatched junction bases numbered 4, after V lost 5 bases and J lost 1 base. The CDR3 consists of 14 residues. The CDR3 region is CATSAGQRNYGYTF. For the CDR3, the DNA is TGTGCCACCAGCGCGGGACAGCGTAACTATGGCTACACCTTC.

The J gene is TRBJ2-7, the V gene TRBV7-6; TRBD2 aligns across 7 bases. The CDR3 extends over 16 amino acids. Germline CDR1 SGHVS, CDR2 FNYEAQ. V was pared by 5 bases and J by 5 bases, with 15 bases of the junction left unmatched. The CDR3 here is CASSRTSRGREDEQYF. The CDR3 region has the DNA TGTGCCAGCAGCCGTACTAGCCGGGGCCGGGAGGACGAGCAGTACTTC.

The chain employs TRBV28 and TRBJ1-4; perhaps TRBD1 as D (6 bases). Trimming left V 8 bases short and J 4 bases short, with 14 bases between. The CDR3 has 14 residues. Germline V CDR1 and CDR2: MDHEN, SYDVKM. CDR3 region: CASVNPGVNEKLFF. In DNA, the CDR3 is TGTGCCAGCGTTAACCCAGGGGTTAATGAAAAACTGTTTTTT. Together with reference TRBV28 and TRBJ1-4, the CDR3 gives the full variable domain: DVKVTQSSRYLVKRTGEKVFLECVQDMDHENMFWYRQDPGLGLRLIYFSYDVKMKEKGDIPEGYSVSREKKERFSLILESASTNQTSMYLCASVNPGVNEKLFFGSGTQLSVL.

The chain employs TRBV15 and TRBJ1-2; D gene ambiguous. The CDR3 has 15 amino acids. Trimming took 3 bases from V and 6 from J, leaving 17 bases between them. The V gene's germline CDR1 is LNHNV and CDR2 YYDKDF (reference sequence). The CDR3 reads CATSRRAGSFHGYTF. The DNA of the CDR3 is TGTGCCACCAGCAGGAGGGCAGGTTCTTTCCATGGCTACACCTTC.

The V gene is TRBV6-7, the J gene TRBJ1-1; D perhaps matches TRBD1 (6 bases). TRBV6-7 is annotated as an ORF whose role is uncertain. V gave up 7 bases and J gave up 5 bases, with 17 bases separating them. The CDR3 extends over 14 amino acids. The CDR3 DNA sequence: TGTGCCAGCACCCGGGGCAGGGGAAGTACTGAAGCTTTCTTT. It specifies CASTRGRGSTEAFF.

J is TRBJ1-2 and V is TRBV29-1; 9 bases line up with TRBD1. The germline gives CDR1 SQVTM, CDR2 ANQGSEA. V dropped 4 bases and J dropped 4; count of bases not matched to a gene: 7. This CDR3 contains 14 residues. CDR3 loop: CSVGRTGEAYGYTF. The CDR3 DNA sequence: TGCAGCGTTGGTAGGACAGGGGAGGCCTATGGCTACACCTTC.

CDR3 in DNA: TGTGCCAGCTCACAGGAACAGGGACGGGGCTACACCTTC. Protein sequence: CASSQEQGRGYTF. The chain has TRBV18 and TRBJ1-2; D is possibly TRBD1 (6 bases). CDR3 length: 13 amino acids. V dropped 4 bases and J dropped 8 bases, with 14 bases sitting between them. CDR1 is KGHSH, CDR2 LQKENI, per germline.

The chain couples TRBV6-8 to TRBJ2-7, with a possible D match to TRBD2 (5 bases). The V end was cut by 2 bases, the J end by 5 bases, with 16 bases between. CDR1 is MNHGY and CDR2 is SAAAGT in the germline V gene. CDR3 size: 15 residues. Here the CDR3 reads CASSYLNRLADEQYF. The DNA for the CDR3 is TGTGCCAGCAGTTACCTAAACCGTCTAGCAGACGAGCAGTACTTC.

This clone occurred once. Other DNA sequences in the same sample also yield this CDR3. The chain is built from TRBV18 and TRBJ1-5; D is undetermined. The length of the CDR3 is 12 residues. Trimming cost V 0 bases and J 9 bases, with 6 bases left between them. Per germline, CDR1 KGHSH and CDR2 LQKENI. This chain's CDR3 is CASSPPQGPQHF. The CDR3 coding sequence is TGTGCCAGCTCACCACCTCAAGGGCCCCAGCATTTT.

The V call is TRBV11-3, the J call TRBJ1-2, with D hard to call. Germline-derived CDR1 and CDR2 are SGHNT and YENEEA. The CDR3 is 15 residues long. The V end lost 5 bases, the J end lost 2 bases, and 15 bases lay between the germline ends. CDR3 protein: CASSALLGQNYGYTF. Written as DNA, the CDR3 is TGTGCCAGCAGCGCCCTGCTCGGGCAGAACTATGGCTACACCTTC.

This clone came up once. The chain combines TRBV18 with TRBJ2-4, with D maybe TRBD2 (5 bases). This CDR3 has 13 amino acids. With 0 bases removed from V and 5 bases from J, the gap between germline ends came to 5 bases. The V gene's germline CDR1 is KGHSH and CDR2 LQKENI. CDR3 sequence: CASSPPGENIQYF. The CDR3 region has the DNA TGTGCCAGCTCACCACCCGGGGAAAACATTCAGTACTTC.

The CDR3 DNA sequence: TGTGCCAGCAGAGTAGAGTCGGGGAGGACCACTGAAGCTTTCTTT. It encodes CASRVESGRTTEAFF. The chain couples TRBV28 to TRBJ1-1, with D uncertain. Germline V CDR1 and CDR2: MDHEN, SYDVKM. The CDR3 consists of 15 residues. V was trimmed by 6 bases and J by 4 bases, leaving 18 bases between them. Filled out from reference TRBV28 and TRBJ1-1, the complete variable domain reads DVKVTQSSRYLVKRTGEKVFLECVQDMDHENMFWYRQDPGLGLRLIYFSYDVKMKEKGDIPEGYSVSREKKERFSLILESASTNQTSMYLCASRVESGRTTEAFFGQGTRLTVV.

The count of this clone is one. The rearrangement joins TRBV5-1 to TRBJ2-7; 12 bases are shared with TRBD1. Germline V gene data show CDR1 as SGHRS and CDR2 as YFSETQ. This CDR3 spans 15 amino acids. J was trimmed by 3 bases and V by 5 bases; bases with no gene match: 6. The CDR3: CASRAGTGGIYEQYF. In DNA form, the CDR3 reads TGCGCCAGCAGAGCCGGGACAGGGGGCATCTACGAGCAGTACTTC.

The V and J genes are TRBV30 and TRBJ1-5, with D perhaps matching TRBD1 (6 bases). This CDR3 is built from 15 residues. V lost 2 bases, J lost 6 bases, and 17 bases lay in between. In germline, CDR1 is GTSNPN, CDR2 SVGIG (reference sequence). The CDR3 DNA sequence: TGTGCCTGGAGTAAAGGGGGAAGTTGGGGTCAGCCCCAGCATTTT. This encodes CAWSKGGSWGQPQHF.

The CDR3 spells CATGDRWNEQFF. The CDR3 DNA is TGTGCCACCGGAGACAGGTGGAATGAGCAGTTCTTC. The V gene is TRBV22-1, the J gene TRBJ2-1; the table's D call, TRBD1, has no DNA check behind it. TRBV22-1 is a documented pseudogene. This CDR3 has 12 residues.

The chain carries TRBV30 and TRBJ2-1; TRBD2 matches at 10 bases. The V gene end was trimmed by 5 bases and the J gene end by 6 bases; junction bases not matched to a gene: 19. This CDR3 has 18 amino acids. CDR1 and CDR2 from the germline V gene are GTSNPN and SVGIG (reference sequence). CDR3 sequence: CAWSSEREGGQKANEQFF. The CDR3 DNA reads TGTGCCTGGTCTTCTGAGCGGGAGGGGGGTCAGAAGGCCAATGAGCAGTTCTTC.

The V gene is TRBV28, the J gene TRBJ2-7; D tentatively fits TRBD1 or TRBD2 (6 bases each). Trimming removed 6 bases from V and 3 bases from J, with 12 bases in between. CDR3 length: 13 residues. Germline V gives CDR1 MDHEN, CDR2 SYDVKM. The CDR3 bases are TGTGCCAGCAGGGAGGGGGGTGGCTACGAGCAGTACTTC. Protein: CASREGGGYEQYF.

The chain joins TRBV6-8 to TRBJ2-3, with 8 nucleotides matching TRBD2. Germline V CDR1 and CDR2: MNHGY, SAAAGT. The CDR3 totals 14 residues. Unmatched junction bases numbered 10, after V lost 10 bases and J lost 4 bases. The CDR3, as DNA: TGTGCCATCAGCAGTAGCGGGGTTGCAGATACGCAGTATTTT. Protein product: CAISSSGVADTQYF.

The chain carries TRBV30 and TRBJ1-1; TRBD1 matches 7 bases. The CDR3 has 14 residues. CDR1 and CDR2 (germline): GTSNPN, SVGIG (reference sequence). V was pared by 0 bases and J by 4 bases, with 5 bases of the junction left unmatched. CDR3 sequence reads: CAWSVQGGGTEAFF. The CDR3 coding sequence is TGTGCCTGGAGTGTACAAGGGGGCGGCACTGAAGCTTTCTTT.

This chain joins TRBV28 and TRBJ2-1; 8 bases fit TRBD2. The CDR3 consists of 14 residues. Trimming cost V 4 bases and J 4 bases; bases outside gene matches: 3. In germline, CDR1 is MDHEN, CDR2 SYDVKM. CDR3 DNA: TGTGCCAGCAGTTCGCTAGCGGGTTACAATGAGCAGTTCTTC. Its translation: CASSSLAGYNEQFF.

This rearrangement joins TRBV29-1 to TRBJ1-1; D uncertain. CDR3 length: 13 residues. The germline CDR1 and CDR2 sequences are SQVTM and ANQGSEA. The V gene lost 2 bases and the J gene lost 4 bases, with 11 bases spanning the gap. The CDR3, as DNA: TGCAGCGTTGAAAAGGGTAGGAGCACTGAAGCTTTCTTT. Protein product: CSVEKGRSTEAFF.

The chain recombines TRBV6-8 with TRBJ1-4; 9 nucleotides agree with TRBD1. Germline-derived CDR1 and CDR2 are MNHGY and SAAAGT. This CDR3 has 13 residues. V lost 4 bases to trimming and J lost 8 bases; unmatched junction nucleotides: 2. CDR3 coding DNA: TGTGCCAGCAGTTTAGACAGGGGGGAAAAACTGTTTTTT. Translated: CASSLDRGEKLFF.

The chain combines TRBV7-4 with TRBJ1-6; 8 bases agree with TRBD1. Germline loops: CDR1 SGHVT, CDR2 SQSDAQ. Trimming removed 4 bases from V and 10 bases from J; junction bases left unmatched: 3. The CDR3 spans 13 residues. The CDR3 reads CASSSDRESPLHF. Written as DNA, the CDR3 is TGTGCCAGCAGCTCGGACAGGGAATCACCCCTCCACTTT. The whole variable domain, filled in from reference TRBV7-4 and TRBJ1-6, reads GAGVSQSPRYKVAKRGRDVALRCDSISGHVTLYWYRQTLGQGSEVLTYSQSDAQRDKSGRPSGRFSAERPERSVSTLKIQRTEQGDSAVYLCASSSDRESPLHFGNGTRLTVT.

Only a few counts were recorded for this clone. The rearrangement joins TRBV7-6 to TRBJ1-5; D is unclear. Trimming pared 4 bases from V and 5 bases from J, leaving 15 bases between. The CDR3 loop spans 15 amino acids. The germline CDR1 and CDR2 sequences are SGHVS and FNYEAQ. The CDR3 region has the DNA TGTGCCAGCAGCTCCCGGACTCCCAAAGATCAGCCCCAGCATTTT. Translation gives CASSSRTPKDQPQHF. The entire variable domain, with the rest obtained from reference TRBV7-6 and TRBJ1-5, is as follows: GAGVSQSPRYKVTKRGQDVALRCDPISGHVSLYWYRQALGQGPEFLTYFNYEAQQDKSGLPNDRFSAERPEGSISTLTIQRTEQRDSAMYRCASSSRTPKDQPQHFGDGTRLSIL.

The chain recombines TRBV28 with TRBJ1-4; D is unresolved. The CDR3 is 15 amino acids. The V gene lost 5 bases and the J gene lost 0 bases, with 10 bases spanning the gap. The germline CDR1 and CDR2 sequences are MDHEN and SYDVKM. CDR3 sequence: CASSRTGATNEKLFF. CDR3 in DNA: TGTGCCAGCAGTCGGACCGGCGCAACTAATGAAAAACTGTTTTTT.

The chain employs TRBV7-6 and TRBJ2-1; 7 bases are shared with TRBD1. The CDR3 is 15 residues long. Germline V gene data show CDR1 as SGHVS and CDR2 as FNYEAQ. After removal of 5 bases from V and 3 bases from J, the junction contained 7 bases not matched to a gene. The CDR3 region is CASSGRGQLYNEQFF. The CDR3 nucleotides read TGTGCCAGCAGCGGAAGGGGACAGCTCTACAATGAGCAGTTCTTC.

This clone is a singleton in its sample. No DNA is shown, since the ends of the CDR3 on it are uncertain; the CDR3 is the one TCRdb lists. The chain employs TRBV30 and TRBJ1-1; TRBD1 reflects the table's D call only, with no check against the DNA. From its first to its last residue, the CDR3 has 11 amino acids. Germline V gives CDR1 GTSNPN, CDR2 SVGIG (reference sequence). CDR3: CAWGAGTESFF.

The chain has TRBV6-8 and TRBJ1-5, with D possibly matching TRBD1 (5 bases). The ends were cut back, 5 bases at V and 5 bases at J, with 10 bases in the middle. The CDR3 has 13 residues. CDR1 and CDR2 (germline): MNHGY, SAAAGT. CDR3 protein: CASSGGLDQPQHF. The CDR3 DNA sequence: TGTGCCAGCAGTGGGGGTTTAGATCAGCCCCAGCATTTT.

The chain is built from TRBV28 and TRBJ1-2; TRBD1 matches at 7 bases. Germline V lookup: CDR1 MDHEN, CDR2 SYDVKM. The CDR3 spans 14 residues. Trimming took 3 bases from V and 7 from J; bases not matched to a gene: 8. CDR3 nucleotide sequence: TGTGCCAGCAGTTTCAGAGGGGGCGCACCTGGCTACACCTTC. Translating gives CASSFRGGAPGYTF.